A few counts support the clone carrying this TCR beta chain. No antigen is known for it. This specimen comes from a study of T cells in Graves' hyperthyroidism and ophthalmopathy. Looking at the study overall: Peripheral blood samples were taken at initial diagnosis, prior to any treatment. Study-wide findings and caveats: In simple terms, a model built on 13 V-J features told ophthalmopathy apart from stable hyperthyroidism.

The CDR3 length is 15 residues. CDR1 MNHEY and CDR2 SMNVEV come from the germline V gene (reference sequence). Trimming stripped 1 base from V and 8 bases from J, with 14 bases between. Exclusion followed for patients with uncontrolled infection, other autoimmune disease, pregnancy or lactation. The authors took PBMCs from 8 to 10 ml fresh peripheral blood. RNA transcripts gave rise to amplified TCR beta CDR3 regions. Researchers ran a first-round RT-PCR on the TCR CDR3 using the HTBI primer set. TCRdb reprocessed the multiplex PCR reads with MiXCR, giving one entry per CDR3 protein. In the table there are some 570,000 distinct CDR3 sequences, 13% to 15% of which are singletons.

This sequence was found in a woman between 18 and 29 years old with Graves' ophthalmopathy. The sequencing input was blood. V gene TRBV27 combines with J gene TRBJ2-2; D might be TRBD1 (6 bases). CDR3 amino acids: CASSLLPGAGGELFF. The CDR3 region has the DNA TGTGCCAGCAGTTTATTGCCAGGGGCTGGGGGGGAGCTGTTTTTT.